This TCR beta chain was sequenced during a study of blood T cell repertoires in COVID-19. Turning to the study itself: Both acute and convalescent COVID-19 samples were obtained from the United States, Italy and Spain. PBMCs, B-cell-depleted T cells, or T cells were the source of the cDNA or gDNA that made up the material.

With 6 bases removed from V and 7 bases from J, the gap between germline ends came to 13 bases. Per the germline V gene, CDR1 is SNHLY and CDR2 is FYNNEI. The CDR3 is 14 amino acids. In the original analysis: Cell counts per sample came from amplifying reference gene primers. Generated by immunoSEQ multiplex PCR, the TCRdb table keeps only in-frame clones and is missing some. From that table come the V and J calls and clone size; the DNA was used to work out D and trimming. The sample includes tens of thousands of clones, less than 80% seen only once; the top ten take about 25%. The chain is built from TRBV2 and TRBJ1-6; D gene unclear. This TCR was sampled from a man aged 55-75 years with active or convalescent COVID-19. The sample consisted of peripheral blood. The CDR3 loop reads CASSPGRMNSPLHF. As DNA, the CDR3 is TGTGCCAGCAGCCCGGGAAGAATGAATTCACCCCTCCACTTT.